The text below deals with one T cell receptor beta chain. The data belong to a study of blood T cells in healthy people across ages. About the research overall: Researchers report that template switching captured about one barcoded beta molecule per two T cells.

This CDR3 is built from 16 residues. CDR1 and CDR2 (germline): MNHNS, SASEGT. Then a second PCR, running roughly 7 to 12 cycles, was carried out with a sample-barcoded 5' primer and a J-beta primer mix. No fewer than 3 million CDR3-containing paired-end reads came from each sample. TCRdb re-called the 5' RACE reads through MiXCR, storing one row per CDR3 protein. This table has fewer than 800,000 distinct CDR3 sequences, under 25% appearing once. Peripheral blood samples of roughly 9.8 milliliters were drawn from each donor. Total RNA was isolated from each sample in quantities of at least 6 micrograms.

The V call is TRBV6-1, the J call TRBJ2-5; 9 bases fit TRBD1. The J call may not be correct, given that the DNA end is closer to TRBJ2-1. The TCR sequence derives from a man in his 70s in good health. The sample was blood. CDR3 in amino acids: CASRPRQGVLYNEQFF. DNA of the CDR3: TGTGCCAGCAGGCCAAGACAGGGGGTCCTCTACAATGAGCAGTTCTTC.